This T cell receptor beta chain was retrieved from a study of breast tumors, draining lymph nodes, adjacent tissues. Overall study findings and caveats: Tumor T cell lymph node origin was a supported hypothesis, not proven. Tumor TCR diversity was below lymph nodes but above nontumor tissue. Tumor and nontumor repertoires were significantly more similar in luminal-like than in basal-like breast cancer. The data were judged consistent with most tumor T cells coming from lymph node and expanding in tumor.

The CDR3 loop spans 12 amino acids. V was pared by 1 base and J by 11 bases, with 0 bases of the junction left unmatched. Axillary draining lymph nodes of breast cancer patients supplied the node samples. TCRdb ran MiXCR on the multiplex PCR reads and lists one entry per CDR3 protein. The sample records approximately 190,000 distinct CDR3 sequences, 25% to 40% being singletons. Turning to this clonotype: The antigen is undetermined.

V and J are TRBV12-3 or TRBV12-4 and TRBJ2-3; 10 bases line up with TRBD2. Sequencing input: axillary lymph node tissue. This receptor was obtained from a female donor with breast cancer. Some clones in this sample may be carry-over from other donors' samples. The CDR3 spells CASSLGTSGQYF. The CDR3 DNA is TGTGCCAGCAGTTTAGGGACTAGCGGGCAGTATTTT.